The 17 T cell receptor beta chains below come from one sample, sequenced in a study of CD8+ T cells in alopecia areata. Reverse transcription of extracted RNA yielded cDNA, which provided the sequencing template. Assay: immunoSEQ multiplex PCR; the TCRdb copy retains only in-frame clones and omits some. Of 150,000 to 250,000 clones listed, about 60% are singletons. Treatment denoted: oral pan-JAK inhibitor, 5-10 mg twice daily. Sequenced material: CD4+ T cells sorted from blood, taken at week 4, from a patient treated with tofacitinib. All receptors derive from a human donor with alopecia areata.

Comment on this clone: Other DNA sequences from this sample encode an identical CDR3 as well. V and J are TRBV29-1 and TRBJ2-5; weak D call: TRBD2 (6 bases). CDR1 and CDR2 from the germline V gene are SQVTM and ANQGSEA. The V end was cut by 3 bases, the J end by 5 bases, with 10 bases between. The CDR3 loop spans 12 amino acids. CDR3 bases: TGCAGCGTTGAGGCAGGAGGGGAGACCCAGTACTTC. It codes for CSVEAGGETQYF.

CDR3 in DNA: TGTGCCAGCAGCCAAGATATCGGGGGAACAGATACGCAGTATTTT. It specifies CASSQDIGGTDTQYF. V is TRBV4-2 and J is TRBJ2-3, with D possibly being TRBD2 (6 bases). The V end was cut by 0 bases, the J end by 3 bases, with 10 bases between. The CDR3 is 15 residues long. CDR1 LGHNA and CDR2 YNFKEQ come from the germline V gene.

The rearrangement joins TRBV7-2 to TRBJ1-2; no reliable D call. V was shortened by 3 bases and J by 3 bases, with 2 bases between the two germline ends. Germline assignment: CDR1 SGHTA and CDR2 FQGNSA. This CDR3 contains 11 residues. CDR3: CASSLDYGYTF. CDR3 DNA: TGTGCCAGCAGCTTGGACTATGGCTACACCTTC.

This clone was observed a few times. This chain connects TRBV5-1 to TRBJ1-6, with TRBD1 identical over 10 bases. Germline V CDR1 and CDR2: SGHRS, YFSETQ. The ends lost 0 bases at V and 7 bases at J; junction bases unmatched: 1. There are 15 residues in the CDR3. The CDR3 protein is CASSLGGQGNSPLHF. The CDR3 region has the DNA TGCGCCAGCAGCTTGGGGGGACAGGGGAATTCACCCCTCCACTTT.

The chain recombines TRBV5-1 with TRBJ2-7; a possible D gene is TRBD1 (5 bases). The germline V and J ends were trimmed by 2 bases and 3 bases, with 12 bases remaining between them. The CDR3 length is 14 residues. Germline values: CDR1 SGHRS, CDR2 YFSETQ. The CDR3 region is CASSLPAGFYEQYF. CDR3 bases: TGCGCCAGCAGCTTACCCGCAGGGTTCTACGAGCAGTACTTC. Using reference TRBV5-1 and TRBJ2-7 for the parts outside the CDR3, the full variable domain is KAGVTQTPRYLIKTRGQQVTLSCSPISGHRSVSWYQQTPGQGLQFLFEYFSETQRNKGNFPGRFSGRQFSNSRSEMNVSTLELGDSALYLCASSLPAGFYEQYFGPGTRLTVT.

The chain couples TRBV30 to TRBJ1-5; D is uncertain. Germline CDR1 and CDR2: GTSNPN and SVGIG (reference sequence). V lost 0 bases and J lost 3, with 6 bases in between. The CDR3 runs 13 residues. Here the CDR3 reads CAWSVSYNQPQHF. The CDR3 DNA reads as TGTGCCTGGAGTGTAAGCTACAATCAGCCCCAGCATTTT. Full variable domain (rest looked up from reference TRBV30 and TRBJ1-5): SQTIHQWPATLVQPVGSPLSLECTVEGTSNPNLYWYRQAAGRGLQLLFYSVGIGQISSEVPQNLSASRPQDRQFILSSKKLLLSDSGFYLCAWSVSYNQPQHFGDGTRLSIL.

The CDR3 DNA is TGTGCCAGCAGCGTGAATCTAGGCACACAAGAGACCCAGTACTTC. It codes for CASSVNLGTQETQYF. The genes are TRBV7-2 and TRBJ2-5; D remains ambiguous. The CDR3 covers 15 residues. Trimming removed 5 bases at V and 2 bases at J, with 15 bases between. Per the germline V gene, CDR1 is SGHTA and CDR2 is FQGNSA.

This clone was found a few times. The CDR3 nucleotides are TGTGCTAGTGGCTCGGGACAGGACGCCGCGAACACCGGGGAGCTGTTTTTT. It specifies CASGSGQDAANTGELFF. This chain uses TRBV12-5 with TRBJ2-2, with 8 positions matching TRBD1. Germline loops: CDR1 LGHNT, CDR2 FRNRAP. V was clipped by 6 bases and J by 0 bases; unmatched bases: 9. The CDR3 has 17 amino acids.

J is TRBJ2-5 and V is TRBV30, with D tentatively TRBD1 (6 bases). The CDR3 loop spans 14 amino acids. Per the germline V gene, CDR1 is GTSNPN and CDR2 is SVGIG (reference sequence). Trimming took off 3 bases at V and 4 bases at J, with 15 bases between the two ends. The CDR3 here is CAWRNKGQRETQYF. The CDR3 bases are TGTGCCTGGAGAAATAAAGGACAGAGAGAGACCCAGTACTTC.

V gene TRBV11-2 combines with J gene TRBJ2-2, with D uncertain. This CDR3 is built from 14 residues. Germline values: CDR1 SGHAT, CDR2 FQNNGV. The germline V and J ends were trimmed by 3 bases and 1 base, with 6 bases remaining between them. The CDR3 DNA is TGTGCCAGCAGCTTTGATAGGAACACCGGGGAGCTGTTTTTT. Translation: CASSFDRNTGELFF.

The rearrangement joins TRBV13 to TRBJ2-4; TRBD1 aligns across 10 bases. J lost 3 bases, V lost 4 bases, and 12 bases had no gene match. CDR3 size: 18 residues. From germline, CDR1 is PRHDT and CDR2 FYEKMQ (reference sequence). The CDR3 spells CASSSTIGGQGGKNIQYF. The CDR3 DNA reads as TGTGCCAGCAGCTCCACTATCGGAGGACAGGGGGGCAAAAACATTCAGTACTTC.

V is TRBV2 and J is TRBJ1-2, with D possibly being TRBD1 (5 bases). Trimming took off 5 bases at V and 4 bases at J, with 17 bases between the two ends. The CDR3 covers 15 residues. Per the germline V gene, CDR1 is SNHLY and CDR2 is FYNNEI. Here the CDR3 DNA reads TGTGCCAGCAGTCTTTCCGGGGGGAGCCCCTATGGCTACACCTTC. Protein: CASSLSGGSPYGYTF.

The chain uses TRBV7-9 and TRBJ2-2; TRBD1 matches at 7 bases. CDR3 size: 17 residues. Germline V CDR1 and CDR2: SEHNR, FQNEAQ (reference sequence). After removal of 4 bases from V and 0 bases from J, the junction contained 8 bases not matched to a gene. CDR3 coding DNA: TGTGCCAGCAGCTACAGAGGGGGCCCTACGAACACCGGGGAGCTGTTTTTT. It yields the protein CASSYRGGPTNTGELFF.

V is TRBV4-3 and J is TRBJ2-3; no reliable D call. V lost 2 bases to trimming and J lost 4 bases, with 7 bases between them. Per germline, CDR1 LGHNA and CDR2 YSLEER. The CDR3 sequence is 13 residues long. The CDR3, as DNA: TGCGCCAGCAGCCAATCGGACGCAGATACGCAGTATTTT. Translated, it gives CASSQSDADTQYF.

CDR3 sequence (DNA): TGTGCCAGCAGTACCTTCCGGGACAGGTTATACAATGAGCAGTTCTTC. It translates to CASSTFRDRLYNEQFF. This chain uses TRBV28 with TRBJ2-1; TRBD1 agrees at 8 bases. With V trimmed by 5 bases and J by 4 bases, 10 bases remained unmatched. The CDR3 is made up of 16 amino acids. The germline gives CDR1 MDHEN, CDR2 SYDVKM.

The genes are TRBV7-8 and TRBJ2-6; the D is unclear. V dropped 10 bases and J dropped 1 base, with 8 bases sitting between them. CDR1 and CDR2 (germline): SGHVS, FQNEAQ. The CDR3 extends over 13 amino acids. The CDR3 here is CATARSGANVLTF. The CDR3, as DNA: TGTGCCACCGCGAGGTCTGGGGCCAACGTCCTGACTTTC.

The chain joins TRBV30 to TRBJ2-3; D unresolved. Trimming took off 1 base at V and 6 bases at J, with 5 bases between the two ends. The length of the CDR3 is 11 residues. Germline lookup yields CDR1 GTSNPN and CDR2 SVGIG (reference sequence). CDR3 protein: CAWSEEDTQYF. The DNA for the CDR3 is TGTGCCTGGAGTGAAGAGGATACGCAGTATTTT.